This T cell receptor beta chain came from a study of liver allograft versus peripheral blood T cells. The overall study: Within transplanted livers, the T cell receptor repertoires were examined and compared against the repertoires present in the peripheral blood of liver transplant recipients.

Unmatched junction bases numbered 11, after V lost 6 bases and J lost 2 bases. The CDR3 sequence is 16 residues long. CDR1 is MNHEY and CDR2 is SVGAGI in the germline V gene. MiXCR, run by TCRdb on the reads, gives a single entry per CDR3 protein. Of about 3,700 distinct CDR3 sequences listed, roughly 18% are singletons. This clonotype is categorized as medium-sized. Its antigen is unknown. Study observations and caveats: Liver allograft T cell receptor repertoires were reported to differ from peripheral blood repertoires.

The chain is built from TRBV6-5 and TRBJ2-5; 8 nucleotides agree with TRBD1. This TCR derives from a human patient who had a liver transplant. Some T cells may be supplied by the graft donor. CDR3 residues: CASSDSGGYGQETQYF. CDR3 DNA: TGTGCCAGCAGCGACTCAGGGGGCTATGGACAAGAGACCCAGTACTTC.